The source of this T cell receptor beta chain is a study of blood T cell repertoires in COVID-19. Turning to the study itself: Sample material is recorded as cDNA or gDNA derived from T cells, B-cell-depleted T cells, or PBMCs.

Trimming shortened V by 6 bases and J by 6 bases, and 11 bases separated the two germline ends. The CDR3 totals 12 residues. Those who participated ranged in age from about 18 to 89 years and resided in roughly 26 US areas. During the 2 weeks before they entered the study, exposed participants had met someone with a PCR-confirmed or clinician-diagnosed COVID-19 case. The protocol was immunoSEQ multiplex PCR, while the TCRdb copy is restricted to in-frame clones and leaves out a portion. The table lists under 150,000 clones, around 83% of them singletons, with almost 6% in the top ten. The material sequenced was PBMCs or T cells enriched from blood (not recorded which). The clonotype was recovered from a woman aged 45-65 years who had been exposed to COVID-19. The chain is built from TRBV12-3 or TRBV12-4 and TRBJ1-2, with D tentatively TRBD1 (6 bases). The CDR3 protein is CASSYDRHGYTF. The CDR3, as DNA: TGTGCCAGCAGCTATGACAGGCATGGCTACACCTTC.